The T cell receptor (beta chain) under discussion was sequenced for a study of blood T cell repertoires in COVID-19. Study-wide context: The samples span acute and convalescent COVID-19 from the United States, Italy and Spain. Sample material is recorded as cDNA or gDNA derived from T cells, B-cell-depleted T cells, or PBMCs.

The junction had 4 bases not matched to a gene; V was cut back by 3 bases and J by 6 bases. Looked up from germline, CDR1 is MNHNY and CDR2 is SVGAGI (reference sequence). The CDR3 runs 15 residues. This clone was detected a few times. Original data processing: Reference gene primers were amplified, and this amplification served to estimate nucleated cell counts. Measured with immunoSEQ multiplex PCR; TCRdb has only the in-frame clones, and not every one. V, J and clone size are taken as reported in that table, and D and trimming were inferred from the DNA itself. The sample has around 130,000 clones, around nine tenths seen once.

The sequence derives from a man aged 60-69 years with active or convalescent COVID-19. The rearrangement uses TRBV6-6 and TRBJ1-6, with TRBD1 matching 8 bases. The sample consisted of peripheral blood. CDR3 in amino acids: CASSYGQGFNSPLHF. The CDR3 DNA sequence: TGTGCCAGCAGTTATGGACAGGGATTTAATTCACCCCTCCACTTT.